Listed below are T cell receptor beta chains from one sample, sequenced in a study of blood T cell repertoires in COVID-19. Only in-frame clones appear in the TCRdb table, and some are missing; sequencing was by immunoSEQ multiplex PCR. Of 100,000 to 130,000 clones in the sample, more than 70% were seen once. Sequences were obtained from peripheral blood. These receptors were taken from a man aged 40-55 years with active or convalescent COVID-19. Each CDR3 is given with its conserved first and last residue. Fields, in order: V gene, D gene, J gene, CDR3 length, CDR3 protein. The D gene is left open where the match is weak.

>TRBV28|NA|TRBJ2-2|12
CASFPGAGELFF
>TRBV11-2|NA|TRBJ1-1|17
CASSLGWAGTLNTEAFF
>TRBV18|TRBD1|TRBJ1-1|16
CASSPQLDRANTEAFF
>TRBV5-1|TRBD1|TRBJ1-2|14
CASSQGMMDYGYTF
>TRBV4-3|NA|TRBJ2-3|13
CASSQVVRDTQYF
>TRBV27|NA|TRBJ1-2|15
CASSFFVGAAGGYTF
>TRBV4-3|NA|TRBJ2-3|16
CASSDSGVGSTDTQYF
>TRBV25-1|TRBD1|TRBJ1-4|15
CASSESETGNEKLFF
>TRBV2|TRBD2|TRBJ2-3|15
CASTRGGSLTDTQYF
>TRBV6-5|NA|TRBJ1-4|14
CASTRGGPGEKLFF
>TRBV21-1|NA|TRBJ1-1|11
CASSGGTGAFF
>TRBV28|NA|TRBJ2-1|14
CASKGGTEIKEQFF
>TRBV10-3|NA|TRBJ2-1|14
CASYEGGNYNEQFF
>TRBV21-1|NA|TRBJ1-5|18
CASSKLRGRGPGNQPQHF
>TRBV3-1/TRBV3-2|NA|TRBJ2-3|12
CATSFGSDTQYF
>TRBV6-5|NA|TRBJ1-2|14
CASRSFTGNYGYTF
>TRBV7-9|NA|TRBJ2-1|15
CASSLGSGSRGEQFF
>TRBV6-4|TRBD1|TRBJ2-1|12
CASRDRGPEQFF